Sequencing of this T cell receptor beta chain was carried out in a study of cytomegalovirus exposure and HLA in healthy donors. The CDR3 has 12 residues. In germline, CDR1 is SQVTM, CDR2 ANQGSEA. V was clipped by 4 bases and J by 5 bases, with 11 bases between them. Amplification used 60 Vbeta primers and 13 Jbeta primers. Assay: immunoSEQ multiplex PCR; the TCRdb copy retains only in-frame clones and omits some. The table records about 130,000 clones, around 81% of them present only once. Material for sequencing was PBMCs. The TCR originated in a young man in good health and CMV-seronegative. The V gene is TRBV29-1, the J gene TRBJ1-1; D gene uncertain. CDR3 nucleotide sequence: TGCAGCGTTGTTCTTGCGGGGACTGAAGCTTTCTTT. It yields the protein CSVVLAGTEAFF.